A selection of T cell receptor beta chains follows, all from one sample in a study of shared clonotypes between healthy human individuals. Data came from immunoSEQ multiplex PCR; TCRdb stores just in-frame clones and leaves some out. The sample holds roughly 300,000 clones, around 90% seen once. The specimen sequenced was memory CD8+ T cells sorted from blood. The origin of the receptors is a man between 18 and 35 years old in good health. Both conserved end residues are part of each CDR3. Clone sizes are given selectively: once, few, many, or a class where the clone is expanded.

j_call: TRBJ2-7
v_call: TRBV9
clone_size: -
cdr3_length: 13
cdr3_aa: CASSVATGYEQYF

j_call: TRBJ2-3
v_call: TRBV7-9
clone_size: -
cdr3_length: 18
cdr3_aa: CASSLRLAGPLSTDTQYF

j_call: TRBJ2-3
v_call: TRBV2
clone_size: -
cdr3_length: 16
cdr3_aa: CASNHDREVSTDTQYF

j_call: TRBJ1-1
v_call: TRBV14
clone_size: -
cdr3_length: 13
cdr3_aa: CASSPRGRTEAFF

j_call: TRBJ2-3
v_call: TRBV29-1
clone_size: -
cdr3_length: 12
cdr3_aa: CSVTDNTDTQYF

j_call: TRBJ2-7
v_call: TRBV29-1
clone_size: -
cdr3_length: 14
cdr3_aa: CSVEDPQGEDEQYF

j_call: TRBJ2-7
v_call: TRBV28
clone_size: few
cdr3_length: 15
cdr3_aa: CASSPLGEVSYEQYF

j_call: TRBJ1-1
v_call: TRBV19
clone_size: -
cdr3_length: 15
cdr3_aa: CASRPQGGTNTEAFF

j_call: TRBJ2-7
v_call: TRBV6-1
clone_size: -
cdr3_length: 15
cdr3_aa: CASSPGTASSYEQYF

j_call: TRBJ1-1
v_call: TRBV9
clone_size: once
cdr3_length: 12
cdr3_aa: CASSVGDGQAFF

j_call: TRBJ2-7
v_call: TRBV11-2
clone_size: -
cdr3_length: 13
cdr3_aa: CASSSPAGYEQYF

j_call: TRBJ2-7
v_call: TRBV5-6
clone_size: -
cdr3_length: 14
cdr3_aa: CASSLLSSGKEQYF

j_call: TRBJ2-5
v_call: TRBV5-6
clone_size: -
cdr3_length: 13
cdr3_aa: CASNLLGWETQYF

j_call: TRBJ1-1
v_call: TRBV6-1
clone_size: -
cdr3_length: 14
cdr3_aa: CASSEARGEQEAFF

j_call: TRBJ2-5
v_call: TRBV2
clone_size: -
cdr3_length: 13
cdr3_aa: CASTPTGSETQYF

j_call: TRBJ2-1
v_call: TRBV10-2
clone_size: -
cdr3_length: 18
cdr3_aa: CASSYPGLAGVMYNEQFF

j_call: TRBJ2-5
v_call: TRBV4-1
clone_size: -
cdr3_length: 11
cdr3_aa: CASSHRETQYF

j_call: TRBJ2-1
v_call: TRBV15
clone_size: -
cdr3_length: 15
cdr3_aa: CATSTLAGEGSEQFF

j_call: TRBJ2-1
v_call: TRBV6-4
clone_size: -
cdr3_length: 15
cdr3_aa: CASSGSGGAYDEQFF

j_call: TRBJ1-1
v_call: TRBV28
clone_size: -
cdr3_length: 10
cdr3_aa: CASSLSEAFF

j_call: TRBJ2-1
v_call: TRBV27
clone_size: -
cdr3_length: 14
cdr3_aa: CASSQLTGDNEQFF

j_call: TRBJ2-7
v_call: TRBV19
clone_size: -
cdr3_length: 14
cdr3_aa: CASSIIAGGHEQYF

j_call: TRBJ1-1
v_call: TRBV9
clone_size: few
cdr3_length: 13
cdr3_aa: CASSVSGNTEAFF

j_call: TRBJ2-7
v_call: TRBV9
clone_size: -
cdr3_length: 18
cdr3_aa: CASSGSGTSGTIAYEQYF

j_call: TRBJ2-5
v_call: TRBV27
clone_size: -
cdr3_length: 16
cdr3_aa: CASSFAFGTPQETQYF

j_call: TRBJ2-3
v_call: TRBV6-5
clone_size: -
cdr3_length: 15
cdr3_aa: CASGTFGTSTDTQYF

j_call: TRBJ2-3
v_call: TRBV7-9
clone_size: -
cdr3_length: 19
cdr3_aa: CASSRNGLAGRHSTDTQYF

j_call: TRBJ2-1
v_call: TRBV5-6
clone_size: once
cdr3_length: 13
cdr3_aa: CASSWVAWDEQFF

j_call: TRBJ2-7
v_call: TRBV4-3
clone_size: -
cdr3_length: 15
cdr3_aa: CASSQDPETSYEQYF